The 9 T cell receptor beta chains listed next were all sequenced from one sample in a study of T-cell reconstitution after alpha-beta-depleted transplantation in children. The TCRbeta library incorporated unique molecular identifiers. A single record per CDR3 protein comes from TCRdb applying MiXCR to the PCR reads. Among about 230,000 distinct CDR3 sequences listed, around 8.9% were seen once. The source was PBMCs from the stem cell graft donor, collected from the stem cell graft. All receptors come from a human donor who donated a stem cell graft to a child with SCID.

Many counts were recorded for this clonotype. The chain employs TRBV10-3 and TRBJ1-6, with D possibly being TRBD1 (5 bases). The CDR3 extends over 14 amino acids. V dropped 10 bases and J dropped 5 bases, with 15 bases sitting between them. The germline V gene has CDR1 ENHRY and CDR2 SYGVKD. The CDR3 DNA sequence: TGTGCCACCGGACGGGGGGAGAATAATTCACCCCTCCACTTT. Translating gives CATGRGENNSPLHF.

This clonotype was counted many times. This chain joins TRBV9 and TRBJ2-1, with 9 nucleotides matching TRBD2. V was pared by 2 bases and J by 3 bases, with 3 bases of the junction left unmatched. Germline CDR1 is SGDLS and CDR2 is YYNGEE. The CDR3 contains 15 residues. The CDR3: CASSVASGDYNEQFF. In nucleotides, the CDR3 is TGTGCCAGCAGCGTGGCTAGCGGGGACTACAATGAGCAGTTCTTC.

This clonotype has at least ten counts. The chain uses TRBV20-1 and TRBJ2-1, with TRBD2 identical over 11 bases. This CDR3 spans 17 amino acids. Germline CDR1 reads DFQATT; CDR2 reads SNEGSKA (reference sequence). Unmatched junction bases numbered 8, after V lost 1 base and J lost 3 bases. The chain's CDR3 is CSARVLASGGLYNEQFF. DNA of the CDR3: TGCAGTGCTAGAGTATTGGCTAGCGGGGGGCTCTACAATGAGCAGTTCTTC.

This clonotype was picked up many times. The rearrangement links TRBV6-1 to TRBJ2-5, with 11 bases fitting TRBD2. Germline-derived CDR1 and CDR2 are MNHNS and SASEGT. With V trimmed by 6 bases and J by 7 bases, 10 bases remained unmatched. This CDR3 has 15 residues. CDR3 amino acids: CASRTGTSGFRTQYF. The CDR3 bases are TGTGCCAGCAGAACCGGGACTAGCGGTTTCAGGACCCAGTACTTC.

This clonotype was observed at least ten times. This chain connects TRBV15 to TRBJ2-3; 9 bases align to TRBD2. Per germline, CDR1 LNHNV and CDR2 YYDKDF (reference sequence). The junction had 6 bases not matched to a gene; V was cut back by 0 bases and J by 5 bases. The CDR3 consists of 16 residues. CDR3 sequence reads: CATSREGTAGGDTQYF. DNA for the CDR3: TGTGCCACCAGCAGAGAAGGGACAGCGGGGGGAGATACGCAGTATTTT.

This clonotype was counted at least ten times. V gene TRBV5-6 combines with J gene TRBJ2-3, with 7 positions matching TRBD2. The CDR3 contains 16 residues. Germline CDR1 reads SGHDT; CDR2 reads YYEEEE. V lost 4 bases to trimming and J lost 1 base; unmatched junction nucleotides: 9. The CDR3 here is CASSANGGGRTDTQYF. CDR3 nucleotide sequence: TGTGCCAGCAGCGCGAATGGGGGGGGACGCACAGATACGCAGTATTTT.

In this sample, this clonotype turned up many times. CDR3 residues: CASSLQRDRRYEQYF. DNA for the CDR3: TGTGCCAGCAGTTTGCAACGAGACCGGAGGTACGAGCAGTACTTC. The V and J genes are TRBV12-3 or TRBV12-4 and TRBJ2-7, with a weak D call TRBD2 (5 bases). CDR3 length equals 15 residues. The germline V and J ends were trimmed by 3 bases and 4 bases, with 16 bases remaining between them.

This chain uses TRBV10-3 with TRBJ1-2, with D perhaps TRBD1 (6 bases). Germline values: CDR1 ENHRY, CDR2 SYGVKD. V gave up 10 bases and J gave up 6 bases, with 18 bases separating them. The CDR3 contains 13 residues. This CDR3 reads CASRGGAEDGYTF. The CDR3 region has the DNA TGTGCCAGCCGTGGGGGGGCTGAGGATGGCTACACCTTC.

This clonotype was counted many times. V usage is TRBV7-2 and J usage is TRBJ1-5, with a tentative D call TRBD1 (5 bases). The germline gives CDR1 SGHTA, CDR2 FQGNSA. The CDR3 extends over 15 amino acids. Trimming took off 0 bases at V and 4 bases at J, with 10 bases between the two ends. The CDR3 protein is CASSLARDGNQPQHF. For the CDR3, the DNA is TGTGCCAGCAGCTTAGCGCGGGACGGAAATCAGCCCCAGCATTTT.